This T cell receptor beta chain was captured by sequencing in a study of a mutant IDH1 vaccine in newly diagnosed glioma. As for the study in general: Vaccinations were initiated 4-6 weeks following radiotherapy alone, or were given together with temozolomide cycles. Prior therapy was radiotherapy, temozolomide, or both; most received both.

Germline lookup yields CDR1 MNHEY and CDR2 SMNVEV (reference sequence). V gave up 6 bases and J gave up 10 bases, with 15 bases separating them. CDR3 length: 12 residues. Clones were read by immunoSEQ multiplex PCR, and TCRdb kept only the in-frame ones, dropping some. The sample has around 60,000 clones; 84% are singletons. The sample's time point: week 11, during vaccination. The study gave 300 ug of mutant IDH1 20-mer peptide per vaccine dose, with topical imiquimod. Each of the donors came in with new WHO grade 3 or 4 astrocytomas that were IDH1-mutant and ATRX-lost. Study-level results: Across multiple MHC alleles, 90% to 95% of patients had vaccine-induced responses.

As to this clone: Its target is not known.

This sample comprised PBMCs, obtained from a glioma patient whose treatment included an IDH1 peptide vaccine. This sequence joins TRBV27 and TRBJ1-1, with a weak D call TRBD1 (5 bases). The sequence was obtained from a woman between 45 and 60 years old with glioma. This CDR3 is CASRQGLIAAFF. The CDR3 DNA follows: TGTGCCAGCAGGCAGGGCCTGATTGCAGCTTTCTTT.